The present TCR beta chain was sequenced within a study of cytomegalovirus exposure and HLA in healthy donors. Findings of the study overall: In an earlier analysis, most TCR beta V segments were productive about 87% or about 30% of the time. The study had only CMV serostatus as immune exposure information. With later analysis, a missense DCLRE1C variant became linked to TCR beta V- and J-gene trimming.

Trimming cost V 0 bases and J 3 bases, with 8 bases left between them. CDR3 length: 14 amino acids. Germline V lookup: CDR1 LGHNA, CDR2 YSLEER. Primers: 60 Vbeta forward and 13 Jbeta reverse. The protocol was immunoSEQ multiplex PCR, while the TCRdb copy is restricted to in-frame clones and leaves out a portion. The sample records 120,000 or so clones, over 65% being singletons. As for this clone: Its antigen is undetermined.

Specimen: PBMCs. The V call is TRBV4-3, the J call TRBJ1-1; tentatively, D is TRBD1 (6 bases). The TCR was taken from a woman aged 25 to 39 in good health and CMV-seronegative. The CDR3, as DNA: TGCGCCAGCAGCCAAGAAGAGGGGGACACTGAAGCTTTCTTT. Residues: CASSQEEGDTEAFF.